This T cell receptor beta chain originates from a study of T cell responses to AZD1222 COVID-19 vaccine. Regarding the study as a whole: There were repertoire samples only from the period after the peak T cell response. With two AZD1222 doses given, Spike-specific TCR breadth and depth both rose. Close to half of spike-specific TCRs reportedly recognize unmutated variant regions. Most donors were white British, females outnumbered males, and clonal diversity was possibly underestimated.

TCRdb keeps only in-frame clones here, not all; method: immunoSEQ multiplex PCR. Of roughly 100,000 clones listed, approximately 87% are singletons. As concerns this clone: Its antigen is not identified.

The CDR3 sequence is 14 residues long. J gave up 4 bases and V 9 bases, and 12 bases lay outside the gene matches. CDR1 and CDR2 from the germline V gene are SNHLY and FYNNEI. This sequence joins TRBV2 and TRBJ2-7; 7 nucleotides agree with TRBD1. The sequencing used peripheral blood, collected on day 0 of AZD1222 vaccination. The TCR was taken from an adult in good health. Written as DNA, the CDR3 is TGTGCCAGTGAACCGGGACAGTTAAAATACGAGCAGTACTTC. Translation gives CASEPGQLKYEQYF. Drawing the rest from reference TRBV2 and TRBJ2-7, the complete variable domain is EPEVTQTPSHQVTQMGQEVILRCVPISNHLYFYWYRQILGQKVEFLVSFYNNEISEKSEIFDDQFSVERPDGSNFTLKIRSTKLEDSAMYFCASEPGQLKYEQYFGPGTRLTVT.